What follows are 29 T cell receptor beta chains derived from one specimen sequenced in a study of blood T cell repertoires in COVID-19. Profiling relied on immunoSEQ multiplex PCR, and the TCRdb table lists in-frame clones only, not all of them. This sample yields roughly 40,000 clones, of which 70% to 90% are seen a single time; approximately 13% belongs to the top ten. The sequenced sample was peripheral blood. The origin of the receptors is a woman aged 70-85 years in a cohort sampled during active COVID-19.

J is TRBJ1-3 and V is TRBV3-1 (or the pseudogene TRBV3-2); D not certain. The CDR3 loop spans 18 amino acids. Germline CDR1 and CDR2: LGHDT and YNNKEL (reference sequence). Between the trimmed V and J ends, which lost 0 bases and 1 base, there was a span of 16 bases. For the CDR3, the DNA is TGTGCCAGCAGCCAAGATCCGCTAATAGGAGTATCTGGAAACACCATATATTTT. Amino acids: CASSQDPLIGVSGNTIYF.

In this sample, this clone turned up once. The chain recombines TRBV5-6 with TRBJ2-7; perhaps TRBD2 as D (6 bases). The germline gives CDR1 SGHDT, CDR2 YYEEEE. V was cut by 6 bases and J by 5 bases, with 18 bases left in between. CDR3 length equals 14 residues. CDR3 loop: CASILSGGNHEQYF. The DNA for the CDR3 is TGTGCCAGCATCCTATCGGGCGGGAATCACGAGCAGTACTTC.

This clone was counted a single time. The rearrangement uses TRBV10-3 and TRBJ1-3; D call uncertain. In germline, CDR1 is ENHRY, CDR2 SYGVKD. The length of the CDR3 is 16 residues. The V end lost 0 bases, the J end lost 0 bases, and 9 bases lay between the germline ends. CDR3 nucleotides: TGTGCCATCAGTGAGTCGAGTTCAAGCTCTGGAAACACCATATATTTT. As protein: CAISESSSSSGNTIYF.

V usage is TRBV3-1 (or the pseudogene TRBV3-2) and J usage is TRBJ2-7, with 12 bases fitting TRBD2. In germline, CDR1 is LGHDT, CDR2 YNNKEL (reference sequence). This CDR3 is built from 16 residues. V dropped 3 bases and J dropped 3; count of bases not matched to a gene: 6. The CDR3 loop reads CASSHPATSGSYEQYF. The CDR3, as DNA: TGTGCCAGCAGCCACCCAGCGACTAGCGGGAGCTACGAGCAGTACTTC.

V is TRBV19 and J is TRBJ2-7; 11 nucleotides agree with TRBD1. Germline V gives CDR1 LNHDA, CDR2 SQIVND (reference sequence). Unmatched junction bases numbered 10, after V lost 9 bases and J lost 6 bases. This CDR3 comprises 14 residues. The CDR3 DNA reads TGTGCCAGCACCCCCGGACAGGGGGCGTCCGAGCAGTACTTC. Translating it yields CASTPGQGASEQYF.

The rearrangement uses TRBV30 and TRBJ2-1; no clear D gene. V was pared by 2 bases and J by 8 bases, with 10 bases between. Per the germline V gene, CDR1 is GTSNPN and CDR2 is SVGIG (reference sequence). The CDR3 runs to 12 residues. The DNA of the CDR3 is TGTGCCTGGAGTAGAGGAGAGGATGAGCAGTTCTTC. It translates to CAWSRGEDEQFF.

The chain uses TRBV27 and TRBJ1-1; D remains unclear. V was clipped by 3 bases and J by 4 bases, with 9 bases between them. This CDR3 is built from 13 residues. Per the germline V gene, CDR1 is MNHEY and CDR2 is SMNVEV (reference sequence). CDR3 nucleotide sequence: TGTGCCAGCAGTTTCGGGGTGAGCACTGAAGCTTTCTTT. The encoded protein is CASSFGVSTEAFF.

This CDR3 reads CASSGLWTGRNEQFF. The DNA for the CDR3 is TGTGCCAGCAGTGGCCTCTGGACAGGGCGCAATGAGCAGTTCTTC. This chain joins TRBV2 and TRBJ2-1, with 8 bases identical to TRBD1. Germline V gene data show CDR1 as SNHLY and CDR2 as FYNNEI. Germline trimming cut 4 bases from V and 6 bases from J; bases unmatched to any gene: 8. The CDR3 contains 15 residues.

This chain joins TRBV6-5 and TRBJ2-2, with a tentative D call TRBD2 (5 bases). V dropped 11 bases and J dropped 7 bases, with 14 bases sitting between them. The CDR3 spans 12 residues. The germline V gene has CDR1 MNHEY and CDR2 SVGAGI. Written as DNA, the CDR3 is TGTGCCGTAGAGGGTACCATCGGGGAGCTGTTTTTT. It translates to CAVEGTIGELFF.

The chain has TRBV6-5 and TRBJ2-4, with D unresolved. The CDR3 runs 13 residues. V was trimmed by 6 bases and J by 2 bases, leaving 8 bases between them. Germline values: CDR1 MNHEY, CDR2 SVGAGI. CDR3 sequence (DNA): TGTGCCAGCAGCGGGTCGACCAAAAACATTCAGTACTTC. It yields the protein CASSGSTKNIQYF.

This chain connects TRBV19 to TRBJ2-2; TRBD2 matches at 12 bases. The germline gives CDR1 LNHDA, CDR2 SQIVND (reference sequence). The CDR3 is 19 residues long. The J segment lost 6 bases and the V segment lost 5 bases, leaving 16 bases of the junction unmatched. In DNA form, the CDR3 reads TGTGCCAGTAGTTTGCCCTCCTGGACTAGCGGGACAGTTGCCGGGGAGCTGTTTTTT. Translated, it gives CASSLPSWTSGTVAGELFF.

This sequence joins TRBV5-4 and TRBJ2-3, with TRBD2 matching 9 bases. The CDR3 is 15 amino acids. The trim removed 2 bases at V and 3 bases at J, leaving 4 bases unmatched. The germline V gene has CDR1 SGHNT and CDR2 YYREEE (reference sequence). The CDR3 DNA reads as TGTGCCAGCAGCTTTAGCGGGAGTCAAACAGATACGCAGTATTTT. Encoded protein: CASSFSGSQTDTQYF.

This chain uses TRBV20-1 with TRBJ2-1; 8 bases fit TRBD2. The CDR3 is made up of 13 amino acids. CDR1 is DFQATT, CDR2 SNEGSKA, per germline (reference sequence). Germline trimming cut 3 bases from V and 5 bases from J; bases unmatched to any gene: 3. In DNA, the CDR3 is TGCAGTGCTAGTGGGACTAGTCACAATGAGCAGTTCTTC. Protein: CSASGTSHNEQFF.

The chain has TRBV19 and TRBJ2-7, with 8 nucleotides matching TRBD1. From germline, CDR1 is LNHDA and CDR2 SQIVND (reference sequence). Losses at the gene ends were 3 bases for V and 4 bases for J; bases not matched to a gene: 5. This CDR3 has 14 residues. The CDR3 reads CASSMGRGLYEQYF. Here the CDR3 DNA reads TGTGCCAGTAGTATGGGCAGGGGGCTGTACGAGCAGTACTTC.

The rearrangement joins TRBV7-9 to TRBJ1-1; the D gene is possibly TRBD1 (5 bases). The V end was cut by 2 bases, the J end by 4 bases, with 8 bases between. Germline V CDR1 and CDR2: SEHNR, FQNEAQ (reference sequence). The CDR3 has 13 amino acids. CDR3 in DNA: TGTGCCAGCAGCTTACAGGGTTTCACTGAAGCTTTCTTT. Protein: CASSLQGFTEAFF.

The chain is built from TRBV7-2 and TRBJ2-7; possibly TRBD1 for D (6 bases). V was clipped by 6 bases and J by 3 bases, with 15 bases between them. Per the germline V gene, CDR1 is SGHTA and CDR2 is FQGNSA. The CDR3 has 14 residues. The CDR3: CASSQFQGYYEQYF. For the CDR3, the DNA is TGTGCCAGCAGTCAGTTCCAGGGGTACTACGAGCAGTACTTC.

The V call is TRBV19, the J call TRBJ1-1; 10 positions match TRBD1. The CDR3 covers 20 residues. The V gene's germline CDR1 is LNHDA and CDR2 SQIVND (reference sequence). Losses at the gene ends were 6 bases for V and 3 bases for J; bases not matched to a gene: 22. The CDR3 reads CASRQDRGSIGLFVDTEAFF. The CDR3 coding sequence is TGTGCCAGTAGACAGGACAGGGGGTCTATCGGCCTATTTGTGGACACTGAAGCTTTCTTT.

This clone was recorded only once. The chain couples TRBV6-5 to TRBJ2-7; 8 positions match TRBD2. V trimming: 7 bases; J trimming: 5 bases; junction bases outside the gene matches: 13. The CDR3 is 15 amino acids. Germline V lookup: CDR1 MNHEY, CDR2 SVGAGI. CDR3 region: CASKAGARGDHEQYF. The CDR3 DNA sequence: TGTGCCAGCAAAGCGGGAGCGCGAGGGGACCACGAGCAGTACTTC.

This clone was detected only a few times. V is TRBV6-5 and J is TRBJ1-1; tentative D call: TRBD1 (5 bases). The germline CDR1 and CDR2 sequences are MNHEY and SVGAGI. V was trimmed by 0 bases and J by 3 bases, leaving 8 bases between them. The CDR3 length is 14 residues. The CDR3 sequence: CASSYSGGDTEAFF. In DNA form, the CDR3 reads TGTGCCAGCAGTTACTCCGGAGGGGACACTGAAGCTTTCTTT.

The gene calls are TRBV7-6 and TRBJ2-7, with 9 positions matching TRBD1. The ends lost 5 bases at V and 5 bases at J; junction bases unmatched: 10. The V gene's germline CDR1 is SGHVS and CDR2 FNYEAQ. The CDR3 is 15 residues long. DNA for the CDR3: TGTGCCAGCAGCCGCTCCCCGGGACAGGGACACGAGCAGTACTTC. Translation: CASSRSPGQGHEQYF.

This clone was found once. The rearrangement joins TRBV27 to TRBJ2-7; TRBD2 might be the D (6 bases). Per germline, CDR1 MNHEY and CDR2 SMNVEV (reference sequence). This CDR3 has 15 amino acids. Trimming removed 3 bases at V and 10 bases at J, with 22 bases between. The CDR3 reads CASSLRAYAGYEQYF. Here the CDR3 DNA reads TGTGCCAGCAGTTTGCGGGCCTATGCGGGATATGAACAGTACTTC.

The chain recombines TRBV18 with TRBJ2-7; 12 bases align to TRBD2. The CDR3 is made up of 17 amino acids. The V and J ends lost 3 bases and 7 bases, in that order; junction bases with no gene match: 13. Germline V CDR1 and CDR2: KGHSH, LQKENI. CDR3 in DNA: TGTGCCAGCTCACCCAGACTAGCGGGAGACTCGTCGGGGGAGCAGTACTTC. Amino acid sequence: CASSPRLAGDSSGEQYF.

This clone was detected once. The chain couples TRBV2 to TRBJ2-7, with 7 positions matching TRBD2. The J segment lost 0 bases and the V segment lost 6 bases, leaving 2 bases of the junction unmatched. The CDR3 covers 13 residues. Germline loops: CDR1 SNHLY, CDR2 FYNNEI. Here the CDR3 reads CASRGGSSYEQYF. The DNA for the CDR3 is TGTGCCAGCAGGGGCGGGAGCTCCTACGAGCAGTACTTC.

The rearrangement uses TRBV7-9 and TRBJ2-1; 9 bases are a match to TRBD2. The ends lost 1 base at V and 7 bases at J; junction bases unmatched: 5. The CDR3 totals 15 residues. The germline V gene has CDR1 SEHNR and CDR2 FQNEAQ (reference sequence). CDR3 sequence reads: CASSLGSSGVNEQFF. The CDR3 nucleotides are TGTGCCAGCAGCTTAGGTTCTAGCGGGGTAAATGAGCAGTTCTTC.

This chain joins TRBV18 and TRBJ1-4; D not certain. The V gene's germline CDR1 is KGHSH and CDR2 LQKENI. The CDR3 extends over 14 amino acids. Trimming stripped 3 bases from V and 6 bases from J, with 11 bases between. The DNA of the CDR3 is TGTGCCAGCTCACCGCAGGAACCTTATGAAAAACTGTTTTTT. It codes for CASSPQEPYEKLFF.

V usage is TRBV28 and J usage is TRBJ2-1; 9 bases align to TRBD2. The J segment lost 8 bases and the V segment lost 4 bases, leaving 21 bases of the junction unmatched. The CDR3 sequence is 19 residues long. CDR1 and CDR2 (germline): MDHEN, SYDVKM. The CDR3 spells CASSSAGGGGAGGFYEQFF. The CDR3 bases are TGTGCCAGCAGTTCAGCTGGAGGGGGAGGAGCGGGAGGTTTCTATGAGCAGTTCTTC. The whole variable domain, filled in from reference TRBV28 and TRBJ2-1, reads DVKVTQSSRYLVKRTGEKVFLECVQDMDHENMFWYRQDPGLGLRLIYFSYDVKMKEKGDIPEGYSVSREKKERFSLILESASTNQTSMYLCASSSAGGGGAGGFYEQFFGPGTRLTVL.

The V call is TRBV11-2, the J call TRBJ2-1; no clear D. This CDR3 region has 13 residues. Trimming removed 0 bases at V and 7 bases at J, with 7 bases between. Per germline, CDR1 SGHAT and CDR2 FQNNGV. The CDR3, as DNA: TGTGCCAGCAGCTTAGATCCCCCGAATGAGCAGTTCTTC. Translating it yields CASSLDPPNEQFF. Together with reference TRBV11-2 and TRBJ2-1, the CDR3 gives the full variable domain: EAGVAQSPRYKIIEKRQSVAFWCNPISGHATLYWYQQILGQGPKLLIQFQNNGVVDDSQLPKDRFSAERLKGVDSTLKIQPAKLEDSAVYLCASSLDPPNEQFFGPGTRLTVL.

V usage is TRBV27 and J usage is TRBJ2-3; the match to TRBD2 covers 9 bases. Germline lookup yields CDR1 MNHEY and CDR2 SMNVEV (reference sequence). Trimming removed 8 bases from V and 0 bases from J; junction bases left unmatched: 6. The CDR3 has 15 amino acids. Here the CDR3 DNA reads TGTGCCAGCTCCTCCCTAGCGGGAAGCACAGATACGCAGTATTTT. Its translation: CASSSLAGSTDTQYF.

The chain links TRBV7-9 to TRBJ1-1; no firm D call. The length of the CDR3 is 16 residues. Per germline, CDR1 SEHNR and CDR2 FQNEAQ (reference sequence). Trimming took off 4 bases at V and 1 base at J, with 16 bases between the two ends. The CDR3 nucleotides are TGTGCCAGCAGCTCCCCCGTACAGAGTCCGAACACTGAAGCTTTCTTT. It codes for CASSSPVQSPNTEAFF.